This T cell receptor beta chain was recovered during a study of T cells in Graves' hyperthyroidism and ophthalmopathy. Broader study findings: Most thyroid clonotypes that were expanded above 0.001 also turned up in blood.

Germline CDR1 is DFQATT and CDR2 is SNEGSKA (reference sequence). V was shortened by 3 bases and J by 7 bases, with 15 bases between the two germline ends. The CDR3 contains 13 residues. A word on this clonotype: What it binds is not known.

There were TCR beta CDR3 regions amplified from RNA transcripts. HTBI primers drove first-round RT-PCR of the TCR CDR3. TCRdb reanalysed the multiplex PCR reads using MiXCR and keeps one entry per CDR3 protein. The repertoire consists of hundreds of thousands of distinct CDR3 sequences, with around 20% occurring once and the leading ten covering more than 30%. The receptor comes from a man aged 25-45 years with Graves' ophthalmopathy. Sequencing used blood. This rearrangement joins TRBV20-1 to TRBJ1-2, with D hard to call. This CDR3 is CSASSELIGGYTF. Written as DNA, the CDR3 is TGCAGTGCTAGCTCGGAGCTCATTGGTGGCTACACCTTC.